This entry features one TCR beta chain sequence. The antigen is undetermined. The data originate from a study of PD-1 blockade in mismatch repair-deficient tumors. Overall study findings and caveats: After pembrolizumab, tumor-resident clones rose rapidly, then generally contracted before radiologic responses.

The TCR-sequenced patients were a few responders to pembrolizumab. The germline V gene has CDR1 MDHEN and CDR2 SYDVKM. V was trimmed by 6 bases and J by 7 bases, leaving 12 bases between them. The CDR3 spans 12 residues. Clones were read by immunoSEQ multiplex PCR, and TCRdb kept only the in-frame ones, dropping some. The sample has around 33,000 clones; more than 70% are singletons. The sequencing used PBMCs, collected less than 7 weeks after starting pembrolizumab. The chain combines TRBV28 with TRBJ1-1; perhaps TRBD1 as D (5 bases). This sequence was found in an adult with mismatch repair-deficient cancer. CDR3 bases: TGTGCCAGCAGCCCCAGCAGGGTTGAAGCTTTCTTT. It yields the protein CASSPSRVEAFF.